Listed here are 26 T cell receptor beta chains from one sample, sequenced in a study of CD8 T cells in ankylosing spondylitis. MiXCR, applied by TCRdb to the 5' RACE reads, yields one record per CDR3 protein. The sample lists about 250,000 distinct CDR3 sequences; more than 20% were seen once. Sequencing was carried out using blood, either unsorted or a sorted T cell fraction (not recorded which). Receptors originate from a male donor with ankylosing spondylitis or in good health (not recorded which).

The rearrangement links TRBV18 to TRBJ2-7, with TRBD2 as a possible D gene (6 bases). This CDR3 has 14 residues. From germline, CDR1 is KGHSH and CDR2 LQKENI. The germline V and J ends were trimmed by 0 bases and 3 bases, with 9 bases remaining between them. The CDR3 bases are TGTGCCAGCTCACCACCGGGACTGGGCTACGAGCAGTACTTC. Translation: CASSPPGLGYEQYF.

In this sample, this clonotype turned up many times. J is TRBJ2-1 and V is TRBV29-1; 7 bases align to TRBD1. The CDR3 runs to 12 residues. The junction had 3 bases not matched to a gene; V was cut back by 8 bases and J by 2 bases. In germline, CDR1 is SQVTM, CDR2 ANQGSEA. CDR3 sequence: CSLGTAYNEQFF. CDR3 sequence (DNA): TGCAGCCTCGGGACAGCCTACAATGAGCAGTTCTTC.

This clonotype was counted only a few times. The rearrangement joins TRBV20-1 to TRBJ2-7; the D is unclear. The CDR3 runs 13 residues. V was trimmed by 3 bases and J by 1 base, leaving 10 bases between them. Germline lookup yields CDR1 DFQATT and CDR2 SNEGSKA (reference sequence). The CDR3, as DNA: TGCAGTGCTAGCCCCCCCCCGTCCTACGAGCAGTACTTC. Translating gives CSASPPPSYEQYF.

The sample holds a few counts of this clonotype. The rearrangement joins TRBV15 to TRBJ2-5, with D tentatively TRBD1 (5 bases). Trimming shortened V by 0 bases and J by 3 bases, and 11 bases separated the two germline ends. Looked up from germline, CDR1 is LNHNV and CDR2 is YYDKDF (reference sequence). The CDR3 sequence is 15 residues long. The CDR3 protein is CATSRDRAGKETQYF. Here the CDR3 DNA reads TGTGCCACCAGCAGAGATCGGGCAGGGAAAGAGACCCAGTACTTC. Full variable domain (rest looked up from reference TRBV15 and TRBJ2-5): DAMVIQNPRYQVTQFGKPVTLSCSQTLNHNVMYWYQQKSSQAPKLLFHYYDKDFNNEADTPDNFQSRRPNTSFCFLDIRSPGLGDTAMYLCATSRDRAGKETQYFGPGTRLLVL.

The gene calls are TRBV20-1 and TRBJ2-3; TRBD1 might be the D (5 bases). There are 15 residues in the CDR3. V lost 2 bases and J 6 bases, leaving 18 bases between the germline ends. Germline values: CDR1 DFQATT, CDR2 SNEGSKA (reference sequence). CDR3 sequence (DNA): TGCAGTGCTAGATCTATGGTGGGGCGCTCGGATACGCAGTATTTT. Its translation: CSARSMVGRSDTQYF.

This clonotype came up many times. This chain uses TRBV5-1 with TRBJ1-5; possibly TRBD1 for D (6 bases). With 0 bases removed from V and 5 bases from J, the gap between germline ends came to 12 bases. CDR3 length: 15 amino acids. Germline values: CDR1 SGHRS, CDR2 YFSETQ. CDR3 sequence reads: CASSLGAGADQPQHF. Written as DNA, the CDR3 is TGCGCCAGCAGCTTGGGGGCAGGGGCCGATCAGCCCCAGCATTTT.

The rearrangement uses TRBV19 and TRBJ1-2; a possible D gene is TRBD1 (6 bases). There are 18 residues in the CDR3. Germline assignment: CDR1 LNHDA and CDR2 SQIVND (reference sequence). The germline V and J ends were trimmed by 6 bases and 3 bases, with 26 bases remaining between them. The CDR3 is CASSPSWTTEGGHYGYTF. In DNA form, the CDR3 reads TGTGCCAGTAGCCCCTCATGGACCACGGAGGGGGGACACTATGGCTACACCTTC.

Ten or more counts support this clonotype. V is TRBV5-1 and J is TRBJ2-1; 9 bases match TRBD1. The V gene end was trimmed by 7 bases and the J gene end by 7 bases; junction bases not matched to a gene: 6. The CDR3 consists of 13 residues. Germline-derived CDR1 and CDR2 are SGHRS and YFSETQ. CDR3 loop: CASSRDRANEQFF. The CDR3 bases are TGCGCCAGCTCCCGGGACAGGGCGAATGAGCAGTTCTTC.

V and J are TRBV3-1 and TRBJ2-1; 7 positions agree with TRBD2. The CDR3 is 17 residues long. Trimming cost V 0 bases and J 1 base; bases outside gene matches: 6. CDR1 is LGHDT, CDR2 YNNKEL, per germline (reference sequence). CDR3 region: CASSQDLSAGSYNEQFF. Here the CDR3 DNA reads TGTGCCAGCAGCCAAGATCTTTCAGCGGGGTCCTACAATGAGCAGTTCTTC.

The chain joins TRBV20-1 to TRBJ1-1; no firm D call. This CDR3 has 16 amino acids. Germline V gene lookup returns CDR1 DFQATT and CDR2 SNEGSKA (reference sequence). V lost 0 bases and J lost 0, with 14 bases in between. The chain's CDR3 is CSARDSGANMNTEAFF. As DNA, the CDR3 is TGCAGTGCTAGAGATTCCGGAGCTAACATGAACACTGAAGCTTTCTTT.

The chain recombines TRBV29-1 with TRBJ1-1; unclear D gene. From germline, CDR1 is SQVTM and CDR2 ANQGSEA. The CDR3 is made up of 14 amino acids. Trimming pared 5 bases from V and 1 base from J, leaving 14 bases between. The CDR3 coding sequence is TGCAGCGTTAAGAGCCAACATGGGAACACTGAAGCTTTCTTT. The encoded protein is CSVKSQHGNTEAFF.

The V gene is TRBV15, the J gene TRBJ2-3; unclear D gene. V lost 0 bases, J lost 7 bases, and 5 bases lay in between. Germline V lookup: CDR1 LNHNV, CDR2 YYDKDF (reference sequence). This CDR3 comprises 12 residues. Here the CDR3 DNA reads TGTGCCACCAGCAGAGATGTGAATACGCAGTATTTT. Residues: CATSRDVNTQYF.

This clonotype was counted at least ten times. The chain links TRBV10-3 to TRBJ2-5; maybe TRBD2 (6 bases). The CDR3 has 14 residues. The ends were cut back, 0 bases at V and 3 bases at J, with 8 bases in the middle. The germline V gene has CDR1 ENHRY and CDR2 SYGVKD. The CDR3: CAISESGGKETQYF. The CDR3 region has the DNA TGTGCCATCAGTGAGTCGGGGGGAAAAGAGACCCAGTACTTC.

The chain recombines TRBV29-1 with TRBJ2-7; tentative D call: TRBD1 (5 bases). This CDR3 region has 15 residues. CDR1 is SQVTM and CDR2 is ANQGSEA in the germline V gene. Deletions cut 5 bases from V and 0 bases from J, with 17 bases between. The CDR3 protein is CSVKRGQESSYEQYF. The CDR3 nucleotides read TGCAGCGTTAAAAGGGGCCAGGAAAGCTCCTACGAGCAGTACTTC.

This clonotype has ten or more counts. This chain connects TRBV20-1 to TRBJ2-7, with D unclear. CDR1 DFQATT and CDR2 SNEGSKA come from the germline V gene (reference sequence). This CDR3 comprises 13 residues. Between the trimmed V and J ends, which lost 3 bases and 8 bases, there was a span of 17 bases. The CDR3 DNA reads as TGCAGTGCTAGGTGGCAGGCTAAACGGCAGCAGTACTTC. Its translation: CSARWQAKRQQYF.

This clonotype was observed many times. The CDR3: CSVESGGGAPKEQFF. The CDR3 DNA is TGCAGCGTTGAGAGTGGCGGGGGGGCCCCGAAAGAGCAGTTCTTC. V usage is TRBV29-1 and J usage is TRBJ2-1; 9 bases are shared with TRBD2. Trimming cost V 3 bases and J 10 bases; bases outside gene matches: 13. Per the germline V gene, CDR1 is SQVTM and CDR2 is ANQGSEA. The CDR3 has 15 residues.

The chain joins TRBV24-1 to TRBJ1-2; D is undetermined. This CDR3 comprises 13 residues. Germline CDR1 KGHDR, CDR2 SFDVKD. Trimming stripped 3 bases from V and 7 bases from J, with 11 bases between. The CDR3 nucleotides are TGTGCCACCAGTGATCGGCAGGAGGCTGGCTACACCTTC. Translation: CATSDRQEAGYTF.

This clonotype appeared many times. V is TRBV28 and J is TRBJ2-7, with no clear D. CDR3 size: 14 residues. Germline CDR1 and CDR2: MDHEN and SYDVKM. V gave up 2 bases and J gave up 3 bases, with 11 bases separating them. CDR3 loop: CASSLGQEGYEQYF. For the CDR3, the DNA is TGTGCCAGCAGTTTAGGTCAGGAAGGCTACGAGCAGTACTTC. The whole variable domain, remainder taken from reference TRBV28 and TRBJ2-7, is DVKVTQSSRYLVKRTGEKVFLECVQDMDHENMFWYRQDPGLGLRLIYFSYDVKMKEKGDIPEGYSVSREKKERFSLILESASTNQTSMYLCASSLGQEGYEQYFGPGTRLTVT.

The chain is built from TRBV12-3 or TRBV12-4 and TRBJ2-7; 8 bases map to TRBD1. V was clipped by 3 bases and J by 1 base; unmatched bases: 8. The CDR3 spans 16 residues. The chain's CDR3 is CASSFGDRTPSYEQYF. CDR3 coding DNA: TGTGCCAGCAGTTTTGGGGACAGGACCCCTTCCTACGAGCAGTACTTC.

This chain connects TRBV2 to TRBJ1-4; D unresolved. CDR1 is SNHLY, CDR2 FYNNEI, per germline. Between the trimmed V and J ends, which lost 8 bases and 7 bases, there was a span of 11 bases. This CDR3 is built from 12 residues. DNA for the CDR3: TGTGCCAGCGTAGGGCCGGGTGAAAAACTGTTTTTT. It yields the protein CASVGPGEKLFF.

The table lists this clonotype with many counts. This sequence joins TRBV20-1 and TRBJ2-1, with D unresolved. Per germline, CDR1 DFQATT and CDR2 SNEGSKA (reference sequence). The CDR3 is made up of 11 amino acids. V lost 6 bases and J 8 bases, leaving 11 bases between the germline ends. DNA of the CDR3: TGCAGTGCCAGACGCTGGGATGAGCAGTTCTTC. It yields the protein CSARRWDEQFF.

As DNA, the CDR3 is TGTGCCAGCGGCCGGGGGAGGGAGTTCACCGGGGAGCTGTTTTTT. Its protein is CASGRGREFTGELFF. The V gene is TRBV2, the J gene TRBJ2-2, with TRBD2 matching over 7 bases. CDR1 and CDR2 from the germline V gene are SNHLY and FYNNEI. The length of the CDR3 is 15 residues. The ends lost 8 bases at V and 4 bases at J; junction bases unmatched: 10.

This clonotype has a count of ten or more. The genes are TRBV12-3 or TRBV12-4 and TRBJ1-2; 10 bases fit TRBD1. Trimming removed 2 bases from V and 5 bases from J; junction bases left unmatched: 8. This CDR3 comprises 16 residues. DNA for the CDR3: TGTGCCAGCAGTTTAATTGGGACAGGGGCCGGGTATGGCTACACCTTC. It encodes CASSLIGTGAGYGYTF.

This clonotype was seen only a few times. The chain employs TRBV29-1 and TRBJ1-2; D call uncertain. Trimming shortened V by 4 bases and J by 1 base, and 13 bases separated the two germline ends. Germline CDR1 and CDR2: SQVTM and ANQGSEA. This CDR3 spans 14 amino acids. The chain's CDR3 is CSVAGPAFNYGYTF. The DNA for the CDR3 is TGCAGCGTTGCCGGCCCAGCCTTTAACTATGGCTACACCTTC.

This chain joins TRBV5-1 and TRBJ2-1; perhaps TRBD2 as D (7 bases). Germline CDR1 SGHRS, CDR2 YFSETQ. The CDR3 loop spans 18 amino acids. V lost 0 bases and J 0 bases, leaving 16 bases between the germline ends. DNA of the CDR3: TGCGCCAGCAGCTTGGGGGACGGAGGGGGGGCCTCCTACAATGAGCAGTTCTTC. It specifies CASSLGDGGGASYNEQFF.

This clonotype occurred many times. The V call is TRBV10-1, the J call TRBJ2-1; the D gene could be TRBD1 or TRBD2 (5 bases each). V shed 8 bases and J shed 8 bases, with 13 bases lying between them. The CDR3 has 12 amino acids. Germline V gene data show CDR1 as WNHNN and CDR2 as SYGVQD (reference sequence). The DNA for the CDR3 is TGCGCCAGCGGGACCCTACCACATGAGCAGTTCTTC. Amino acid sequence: CASGTLPHEQFF.